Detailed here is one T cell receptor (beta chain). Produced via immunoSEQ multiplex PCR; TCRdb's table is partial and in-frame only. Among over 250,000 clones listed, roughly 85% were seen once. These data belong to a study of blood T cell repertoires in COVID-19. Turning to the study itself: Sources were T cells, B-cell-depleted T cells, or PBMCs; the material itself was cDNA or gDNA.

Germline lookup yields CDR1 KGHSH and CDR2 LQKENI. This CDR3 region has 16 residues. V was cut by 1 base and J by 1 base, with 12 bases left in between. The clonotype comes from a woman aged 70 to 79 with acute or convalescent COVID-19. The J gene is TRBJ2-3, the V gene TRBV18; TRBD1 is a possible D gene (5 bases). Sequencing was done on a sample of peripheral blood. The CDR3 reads CASSPQAGPGTDTQYF. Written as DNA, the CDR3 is TGTGCCAGCTCACCACAGGCAGGGCCCGGCACAGATACGCAGTATTTT.